The 14 T cell receptor beta chains reported below all come from one sample, sequenced in a study of blood T cell repertoires in COVID-19 (dated by TCRdb to the early 2020s). Library preparation used the immunoSEQ multiplex PCR assay. TCRdb stores this immuneACCESS table with in-frame sequences only. Part of the clones is absent; in the studies checked, under half of the shortfall reflects unresolved V genes, and no reason is known for the rest. The sample table holds about 220,000 clones, of which 70% to 90% were seen once. The ten largest clones take up about 3% of the sample. Sequencing was carried out using peripheral blood. The receptors here all came from a man in his forties or fifties who had recovered from COVID-19.

The V gene is TRBV11-2, the J gene TRBJ2-6, with no clear D. This CDR3 comprises 15 residues. V lost 0 bases to trimming and J lost 0 bases, with 3 bases between them. Germline lookup yields CDR1 SGHAT and CDR2 FQNNGV. The CDR3 DNA follows: TGTGCCAGCAGCTTAGAACACTCTGGGGCCAACGTCCTGACTTTC. Its translation: CASSLEHSGANVLTF.

The chain has TRBV28 and TRBJ1-3, with 9 bases lining up with TRBD1. The CDR3 loop spans 16 amino acids. Trimming at V came to 6 bases and at J to 0 bases, leaving 6 bases not matched to a gene. Germline CDR1 is MDHEN and CDR2 is SYDVKM. The CDR3 spells CASRETGGLSGNTIYF. DNA of the CDR3: TGTGCCAGCAGAGAGACAGGGGGTCTCTCTGGAAACACCATATATTTT.

The chain combines TRBV7-8 with TRBJ1-1; no firm D call. Looked up from germline, CDR1 is SGHVS and CDR2 is FQNEAQ. The CDR3 extends over 14 amino acids. V dropped 4 bases and J dropped 1 base, with 10 bases sitting between them. CDR3 nucleotide sequence: TGTGCCAGCAGCTCACCGGGATCGAACACTGAAGCTTTCTTT. Its translation is CASSSPGSNTEAFF.

The chain links TRBV5-4 to TRBJ1-2, with 7 bases that match TRBD1. The CDR3 sequence is 17 residues long. The germline V gene has CDR1 SGHNT and CDR2 YYREEE (reference sequence). V was pared by 2 bases and J by 4 bases, with 14 bases of the junction left unmatched. The CDR3 coding sequence is TGTGCCAGCAGCTTCCGGGACAGCATAGATTCGTTCTATGGCTACACCTTC. It specifies CASSFRDSIDSFYGYTF. The whole variable domain, filled in from reference TRBV5-4 and TRBJ1-2, reads ETGVTQSPTHLIKTRGQQVTLRCSSQSGHNTVSWYQQALGQGPQFIFQYYREEENGRGNFPPRFSGLQFPNYSSELNVNALELDDSALYLCASSFRDSIDSFYGYTFGSGTRLTVV.

This clone was detected a few times. The chain uses TRBV6-2 or TRBV6-3 and TRBJ2-3; D remains unclear. Trimming took 0 bases from V and 4 from J, leaving 5 bases between them. Per the germline V gene, CDR1 is MNHEY and CDR2 is SVGEGT. The CDR3 is 13 amino acids. The CDR3 DNA reads as TGTGCCAGCAGTTACTCGCAGGCAGATACGCAGTATTTT. This gives the protein CASSYSQADTQYF.

The chain carries TRBV19 and TRBJ2-1; 9 bases align to TRBD2. Germline CDR1 and CDR2: LNHDA and SQIVND (reference sequence). J lost 8 bases, V lost 3 bases, and 8 bases had no gene match. The CDR3 length is 15 residues. The CDR3 sequence: CASSMLRTSADEQFF. The CDR3 bases are TGTGCCAGTAGTATGCTCCGGACTAGCGCGGATGAGCAGTTCTTC.

V is TRBV19 and J is TRBJ2-5; TRBD2 matches 7 bases. Trimming at V came to 6 bases and at J to 5 bases, leaving 3 bases not matched to a gene. Germline V gene sequence: CDR1 LNHDA, CDR2 SQIVND (reference sequence). The CDR3 sequence is 12 residues long. CDR3 nucleotides: TGTGCCAGTAGGGGAGGGGACGAGACCCAGTACTTC. This translates into CASRGGDETQYF.

V and J are TRBV30 and TRBJ1-2; D might be TRBD1 (5 bases). The CDR3 consists of 15 residues. The V gene lost 0 bases and the J gene lost 4 bases, with 15 bases spanning the gap. Germline CDR1 reads GTSNPN; CDR2 reads SVGIG (reference sequence). DNA of the CDR3: TGTGCCTGGAGTGTAAGGCCCCCGGGGGGCTATGGCTACACCTTC. This codes for CAWSVRPPGGYGYTF.

V and J are TRBV11-2 and TRBJ1-5; no clear D. CDR3 length equals 13 residues. V was shortened by 2 bases and J by 4 bases, with 6 bases between the two germline ends. Per germline, CDR1 SGHAT and CDR2 FQNNGV. CDR3 coding DNA: TGTGCCAGCAGCTTAATGTCTAATCAGCCCCAGCATTTT. It encodes CASSLMSNQPQHF. The variable domain in full, completed from reference TRBV11-2 and TRBJ1-5, reads EAGVAQSPRYKIIEKRQSVAFWCNPISGHATLYWYQQILGQGPKLLIQFQNNGVVDDSQLPKDRFSAERLKGVDSTLKIQPAKLEDSAVYLCASSLMSNQPQHFGDGTRLSIL.

This clone has only a few counts. The chain carries TRBV27 and TRBJ2-1, with TRBD2 as a possible D gene (5 bases). The germline CDR1 and CDR2 sequences are MNHEY and SMNVEV (reference sequence). The CDR3 totals 17 residues. Trimming removed 10 bases from V and 4 bases from J, with 26 bases in between. For the CDR3, the DNA is TGTGCCACGGGATCGCCACCGAAGAGTTCGTTTTACAATGAGCAGTTCTTC. Translating it yields CATGSPPKSSFYNEQFF.

The chain is built from TRBV2 and TRBJ2-7; 7 bases agree with TRBD2. The germline gives CDR1 SNHLY, CDR2 FYNNEI. Losses at the gene ends were 3 bases for V and 0 bases for J; bases not matched to a gene: 5. The CDR3 is made up of 15 amino acids. The CDR3, as DNA: TGTGCCAGCAGTGATCAGCGGGGCAGCTCCTACGAGCAGTACTTC. This translates into CASSDQRGSSYEQYF.

In DNA form, the CDR3 reads TGTGCCAGCAGTTATAGCAGCGGGAGAAGGTACGAGCAGTACTTC. Translation: CASSYSSGRRYEQYF. The chain is built from TRBV27 and TRBJ2-7; 8 nucleotides line up with TRBD2. The CDR3 covers 15 residues. Germline CDR1 MNHEY, CDR2 SMNVEV (reference sequence). V was pared by 4 bases and J by 4 bases, with 9 bases of the junction left unmatched.

V usage is TRBV19 and J usage is TRBJ2-1; 8 positions agree with TRBD2. From germline, CDR1 is LNHDA and CDR2 SQIVND (reference sequence). The CDR3 contains 16 residues. Losses at the gene ends were 6 bases for V and 0 bases for J; bases not matched to a gene: 7. The chain's CDR3 is CASSPSGRRSYNEQFF. CDR3 in DNA: TGTGCCAGTAGCCCGAGCGGGAGACGCTCCTACAATGAGCAGTTCTTC.

The CDR3, as DNA: TGTGCCAGCAGTTTTGCGGGAGCCTCCTACAATGAGCAGTTCTTC. It translates to CASSFAGASYNEQFF. The V gene is TRBV27, the J gene TRBJ2-1; 7 positions agree with TRBD2. Germline assignment: CDR1 MNHEY and CDR2 SMNVEV (reference sequence). The CDR3 is 15 residues long. Trimming removed 3 bases from V and 0 bases from J; junction bases left unmatched: 2.